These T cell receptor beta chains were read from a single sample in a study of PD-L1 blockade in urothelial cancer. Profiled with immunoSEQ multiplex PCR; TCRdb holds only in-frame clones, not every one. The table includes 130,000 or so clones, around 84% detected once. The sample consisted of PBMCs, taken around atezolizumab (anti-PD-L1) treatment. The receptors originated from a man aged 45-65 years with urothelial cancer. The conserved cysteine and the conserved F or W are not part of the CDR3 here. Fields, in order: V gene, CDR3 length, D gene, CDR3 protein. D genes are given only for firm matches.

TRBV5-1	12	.	ASSLGRTENGYT
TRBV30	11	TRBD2	AWSLGTSGKWY
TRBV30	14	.	AWSVLRRSKGYEQY
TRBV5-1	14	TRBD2	ASSPQGTSGTDTQY
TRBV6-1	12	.	ASSFRGSDTEAF
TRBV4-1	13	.	VSSRLLEGGYEQY
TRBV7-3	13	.	ASSLNGGGAETQY
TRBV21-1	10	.	ASSQTGETQY
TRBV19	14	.	ASSMGSRDVTGELF
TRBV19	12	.	ASSPTGRDYGYT
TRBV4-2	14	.	ASSQGYHTTNEKLF
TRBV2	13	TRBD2	ASSPIAGGPGELF
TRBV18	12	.	ASSPQGGNTEAF
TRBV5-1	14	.	ASRALGTSGYSEQF
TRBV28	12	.	ASSFRAGFHGYT
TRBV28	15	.	ASSSGEWEFETDTQY
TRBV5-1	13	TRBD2	ASTRLANGEFEQY
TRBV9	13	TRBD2	ASSVLAGGPHEQF
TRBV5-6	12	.	ASSLTGRGNTIY
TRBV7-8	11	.	ASSLGTVYGYT
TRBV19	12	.	ASSIAVSLPGYT
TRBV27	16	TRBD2	ASSIRLAVNSGANVLT
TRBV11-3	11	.	ASSLGWGDEQF
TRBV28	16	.	ASSSPPIQVIAKNIQY
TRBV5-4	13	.	ASSLDQGTYNEQF
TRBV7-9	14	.	ASSFRVSANTGELF
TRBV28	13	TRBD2	ASSLPRELTGELF
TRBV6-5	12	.	ASSYRGRDYEQY
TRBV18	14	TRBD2	ASSASGRAYFNEQF
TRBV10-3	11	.	AAGREVNQPQH
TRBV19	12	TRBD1	ASSIAGGNSPLH
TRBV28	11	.	ASSWELRETQY
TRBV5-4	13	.	ASSLAVGQNTEAF
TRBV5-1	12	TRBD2	ASSFSGSSYEQY
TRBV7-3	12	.	ASSLSAGNTEAF
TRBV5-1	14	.	ASSFPPRGPTDTQY
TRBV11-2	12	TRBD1	ASSFDRVGYEQY
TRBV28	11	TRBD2	ATRTSGSYEQY
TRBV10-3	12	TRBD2	AISGAGGPRELF
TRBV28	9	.	ASSYFYGYT